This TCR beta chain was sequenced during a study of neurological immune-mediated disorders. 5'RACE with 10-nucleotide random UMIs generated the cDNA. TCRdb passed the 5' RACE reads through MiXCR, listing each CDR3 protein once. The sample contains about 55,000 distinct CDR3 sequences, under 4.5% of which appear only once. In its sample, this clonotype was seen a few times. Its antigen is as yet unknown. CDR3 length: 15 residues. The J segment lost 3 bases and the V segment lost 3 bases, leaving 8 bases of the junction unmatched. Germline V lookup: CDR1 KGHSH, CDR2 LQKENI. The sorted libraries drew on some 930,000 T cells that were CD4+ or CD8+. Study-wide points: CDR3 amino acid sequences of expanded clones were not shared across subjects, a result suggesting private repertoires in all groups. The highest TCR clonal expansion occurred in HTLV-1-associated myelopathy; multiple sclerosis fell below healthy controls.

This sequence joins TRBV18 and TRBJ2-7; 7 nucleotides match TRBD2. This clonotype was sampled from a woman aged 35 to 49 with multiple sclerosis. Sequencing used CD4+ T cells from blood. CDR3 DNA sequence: TGTGCCAGCTCACCCCGGGCTAGCGGACTCTACGAGCAGTACTTC. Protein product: CASSPRASGLYEQYF.